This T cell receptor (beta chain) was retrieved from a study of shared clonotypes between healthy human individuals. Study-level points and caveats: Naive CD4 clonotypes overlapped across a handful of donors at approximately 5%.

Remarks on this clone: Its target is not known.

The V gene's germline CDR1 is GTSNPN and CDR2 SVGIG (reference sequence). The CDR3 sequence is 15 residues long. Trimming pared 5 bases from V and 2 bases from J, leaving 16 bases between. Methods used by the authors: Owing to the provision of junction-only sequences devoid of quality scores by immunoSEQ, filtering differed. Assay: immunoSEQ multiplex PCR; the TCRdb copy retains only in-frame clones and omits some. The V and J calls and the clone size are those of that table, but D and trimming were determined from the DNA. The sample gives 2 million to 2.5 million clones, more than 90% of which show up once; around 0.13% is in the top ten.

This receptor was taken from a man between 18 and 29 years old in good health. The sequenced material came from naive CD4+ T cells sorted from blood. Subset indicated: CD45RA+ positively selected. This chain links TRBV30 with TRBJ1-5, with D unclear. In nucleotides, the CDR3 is TGTGCCTGGTCTAGGGAAGAGCAGGGCAATCAGCCCCAGCATTTT. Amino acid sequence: CAWSREEQGNQPQHF. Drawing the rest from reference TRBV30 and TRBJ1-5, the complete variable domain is SQTIHQWPATLVQPVGSPLSLECTVEGTSNPNLYWYRQAAGRGLQLLFYSVGIGQISSEVPQNLSASRPQDRQFILSSKKLLLSDSGFYLCAWSREEQGNQPQHFGDGTRLSIL.